Listed below are T cell receptor beta chains from one sample, sequenced in a study of neurological immune-mediated disorders. TCRdb re-derived calls from the 5' RACE reads in MiXCR, one entry per CDR3 protein. Here the sample spans approximately 37,000 distinct CDR3 sequences, 13% to 15% being singletons. Input material: PBMCs. The receptors stem from a woman in her 50s with HTLV-1-associated myelopathy (HAM/TSP). Both conserved end residues are part of each CDR3. A D gene is named only where the DNA matches it firmly. Clone size is not always given. Where it is, it says once, few, many or a class for expanded clones.

>TRBJ1-5|TRBD1|TRBV20-1|many
CSALDRVRNQPQHF
TGCAGTGCTTTAGACAGGGTCCGCAATCAGCCCCAGCATTTT
>TRBJ1-3|NA|TRBV7-2|NA
CASSRGYRNTIYF
TGTGCCAGCAGTCGGGGTTACCGAAACACTATATATTTT
>TRBJ1-1|NA|TRBV28|many
CASRPPGFAEAFF
TGTGCCAGCAGGCCCCCCGGTTTCGCTGAAGCTTTCTTT
>TRBJ1-5|TRBD1|TRBV20-1|many
CSARVPGTGEFNQPQHF
TGCAGTGCTAGAGTTCCCGGGACAGGGGAATTCAATCAGCCCCAGCATTTT
>TRBJ1-1|NA|TRBV12-3/TRBV12-4|many
CASSFGQYTEAFF
TGTGCCAGCAGTTTTGGTCAGTACACTGAAGCTTTCTTT
>TRBJ2-7|TRBD1|TRBV7-9|many
CASSLRGGTGFYEQYF
TGTGCCAGCAGCTTAAGGGGCGGGACAGGGTTCTACGAGCAGTACTTC
>TRBJ1-2|NA|TRBV19|many
CASSIGQSNYGYTF
TGTGCCAGTAGTATTGGCCAATCAAACTATGGCTACACCTTC
>TRBJ1-2|TRBD1|TRBV20-1|medium-sized
CSATPQGANYGYTF
TGCAGTGCTACGCCACAGGGGGCCAACTATGGCTACACCTTC
>TRBJ2-1|NA|TRBV15|many
CATSDGGFINEQFF
TGTGCCACCAGCGACGGGGGCTTTATCAATGAGCAGTTCTTC
>TRBJ2-2|TRBD1|TRBV5-1|many
CASSYTGGNTGELFF
TGCGCCAGCAGCTATACAGGGGGGAACACCGGGGAGCTGTTTTTT
>TRBJ2-2|NA|TRBV20-1|many
CSASPLTWNTGELFF
TGCAGTGCTAGTCCACTAACTTGGAACACCGGGGAGCTGTTTTTT
>TRBJ1-1|NA|TRBV6-5|many
CASSYSRRLVGTEAFF
TGTGCCAGCAGTTACTCTAGGCGTTTGGTGGGAACTGAAGCTTTCTTT
>TRBJ2-7|NA|TRBV6-2/TRBV6-3|many
CASSYFGAVLGNEQYF
TGTGCCAGCAGTTACTTCGGGGCCGTTTTGGGAAACGAGCAGTACTTC
>TRBJ1-2|NA|TRBV20-1|many
CSARDHSWTEASGYTF
TGCAGTGCTAGAGATCACTCCTGGACCGAAGCCTCTGGCTACACCTTC
>TRBJ2-3|NA|TRBV29-1|many
CSVEAQGGGDTQYF
TGCAGCGTTGAAGCGCAGGGTGGCGGGGATACGCAGTATTTT
>TRBJ2-7|NA|TRBV6-6|many
CASSYSQEGSSYEQYF
TGTGCCAGCAGTTACTCCCAGGAAGGGTCTTCCTACGAGCAGTACTTC
>TRBJ2-7|NA|TRBV9|NA
CASSATHGKAYEQYF
TGTGCCAGCAGCGCGACACACGGGAAAGCCTACGAGCAGTACTTC
>TRBJ2-1|TRBD2|TRBV20-1|many
CSARDGERGDYNEQFF
TGCAGTGCTAGAGACGGAGAGCGGGGGGACTACAATGAGCAGTTCTTC
>TRBJ1-5|NA|TRBV9|many
CASSVRGGLDQPQHF
TGTGCCAGCAGCGTAAGAGGAGGGCTAGATCAGCCCCAGCATTTT
>TRBJ2-2|NA|TRBV20-1|many
CSARIRGTGELFF
TGCAGTGCTCGGATCAGGGGCACCGGGGAGCTGTTTTTT
>TRBJ2-4|TRBD1|TRBV6-6|NA
CGSYNRGAGKKIQYF
TGTGGCAGTTATAACAGGGGTGCGGGCAAAAAAATTCAGTACTTC
>TRBJ2-7|TRBD2|TRBV10-1|NA
CASSSSGSYEQYF
TGCGCCAGCAGCTCTAGCGGTTCCTACGAGCAGTACTTC
>TRBJ2-1|NA|TRBV6-4|many
CASSLGSDRNEQFF
TGTGCCAGCAGTCTCGGCTCAGATCGCAATGAGCAGTTCTTC
>TRBJ1-5|NA|TRBV5-1|NA
CASSFYICSARELPRAYNQPQHF
NA
>TRBJ2-5|NA|TRBV6-5|many
CASSTTQQAQYF
TGTGCCAGCAGCACAACTCAGCAGGCCCAGTACTTC
>TRBJ1-2|NA|TRBV6-1|NA
CASSATYGALEGYTF
TGTGCCAGCAGTGCAACGTACGGGGCCTTAGAGGGCTACACCTTC
>TRBJ1-1|TRBD1|TRBV20-1|many
CSVGTAENTEAFF
TGCAGTGTTGGGACAGCCGAAAACACTGAAGCTTTCTTT
>TRBJ1-1|TRBD1|TRBV5-1|many
CASSLEQGATEAFF
TGCGCCAGCAGCTTGGAACAGGGGGCGACTGAAGCTTTCTTT
>TRBJ2-3|NA|TRBV6-1|NA
CASGPRGGTTFSSTDTQYF
TGTGCCAGCGGCCCCAGGGGGGGGACAACGTTTAGTAGCACAGATACGCAGTATTTT
>TRBJ2-1|TRBD2|TRBV7-9|many
CASKLASNEQFF
TGTGCCAGCAAACTAGCGTCCAATGAGCAGTTCTTC
>TRBJ2-4|NA|TRBV9|NA
CASSVAEGAKNIQYF
TGTGCCAGCAGCGTAGCCGAGGGTGCCAAAAACATTCAGTACTTC
>TRBJ2-1|NA|TRBV11-3|few
CASSLGTVYDEQFF
TGTGCCAGCAGCTTAGGGACCGTGTACGATGAGCAGTTCTTC
>TRBJ2-3|NA|TRBV7-2|many
CASSLPTGSAGGLVTDTQYF
TGTGCCAGCAGCTTACCGACAGGGTCGGCGGGGGGCCTCGTTACAGATACGCAGTATTTT
>TRBJ1-2|NA|TRBV7-2|NA
CASSFGTPRRGYTF
TGTGCCAGCAGCTTCGGGACACCGCGACGGGGCTACACCTTC
>TRBJ1-1|TRBD1|TRBV5-6|many
CASSWGTGVGVAEAFF
TGTGCCAGCAGTTGGGGGACAGGCGTTGGGGTCGCTGAAGCTTTCTTT
>TRBJ1-1|TRBD1|TRBV5-1|many
CASSSDRGQTEAFF
TGCGCCAGCAGCTCGGACAGGGGGCAGACTGAAGCTTTCTTT
>TRBJ1-4|NA|TRBV7-6|many
CASSSLGGTNEKLFF
TGTGCCAGCAGCTCCCTTGGGGGGACTAATGAAAAACTGTTTTTT
>TRBJ1-2|TRBD1|TRBV11-2|many
CASSLSGDRGLLYGYTF
TGTGCCAGCAGCCTTTCAGGGGACAGGGGCCTACTCTATGGCTACACCTTC
>TRBJ2-6|NA|TRBV6-2/TRBV6-3|many
CASSSVISGANVLTF
TGTGCCAGCAGCTCCGTGATTTCTGGGGCCAACGTCCTGACTTTC
>TRBJ1-1|NA|TRBV20-1|many
CSARDVGRLYTEAFF
TGCAGTGCTAGAGACGTCGGCAGGCTTTACACTGAAGCTTTCTTT
>TRBJ2-1|TRBD1|TRBV5-1|many
CASSSNPTGFLSNEQFF
TGCGCCAGCAGCTCCAACCCGACAGGGTTTCTCAGCAATGAGCAGTTCTTC
>TRBJ2-3|TRBD2|TRBV9|many
CASSLGLAGDTDTQYF
TGTGCCAGCAGCCTGGGACTAGCGGGGGACACAGATACGCAGTATTTT
>TRBJ2-2|TRBD1|TRBV9|many
CASSGRTGNTGELFF
TGTGCCAGCAGCGGACGGACAGGGAACACCGGGGAGCTGTTTTTT
>TRBJ1-2|NA|TRBV15|many
CATSGRYGYTF
TGTGCCACCAGCGGCAGGTATGGCTACACCTTC
>TRBJ2-1|NA|TRBV5-1|many
CASHQSASYNEQFF
TGCGCCAGCCATCAGTCAGCGTCCTACAATGAGCAGTTCTTC
>TRBJ2-2|TRBD1|TRBV20-1|many
CSAASGGSAGELFF
TGCAGTGCTGCATCAGGGGGCTCGGCCGGGGAGCTGTTTTTT
>TRBJ2-7|NA|TRBV5-6|many
CASSLGYEQYF
TGTGCCAGCAGCTTGGGGTACGAGCAGTACTTC
>TRBJ2-5|NA|TRBV6-1|few
CASSEITPLAQYF
TGTGCCAGCAGTGAAATCACCCCCCTGGCCCAGTACTTC